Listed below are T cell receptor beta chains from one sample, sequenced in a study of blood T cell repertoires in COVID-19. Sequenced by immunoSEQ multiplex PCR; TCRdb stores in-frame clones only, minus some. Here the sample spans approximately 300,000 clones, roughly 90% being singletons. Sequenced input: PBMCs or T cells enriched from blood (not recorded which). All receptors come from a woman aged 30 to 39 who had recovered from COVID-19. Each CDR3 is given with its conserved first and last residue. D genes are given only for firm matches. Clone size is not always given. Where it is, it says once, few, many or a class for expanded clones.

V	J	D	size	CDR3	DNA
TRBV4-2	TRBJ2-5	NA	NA	CASSQGPSRGDSQETQYF	TGTGCCAGCAGCCAAGGCCCCTCCAGGGGAGATAGCCAAGAGACCCAGTACTTC
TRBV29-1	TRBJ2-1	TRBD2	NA	CSVDTSGTYNEQFF	TGCAGCGTTGACACTAGCGGGACGTACAATGAGCAGTTCTTC
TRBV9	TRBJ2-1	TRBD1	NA	CASSGQGNSYNEQFF	TGTGCCAGCAGCGGACAGGGGAACTCCTACAATGAGCAGTTCTTC
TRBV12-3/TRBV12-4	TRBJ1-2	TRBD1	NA	CASRVDRWHGYTF	TGTGCCAGCAGAGTGGACAGGTGGCATGGCTACACCTTC
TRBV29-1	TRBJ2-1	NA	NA	CSVEDLHGFPNEQFF	TGCAGCGTTGAAGATCTTCACGGGTTTCCCAATGAGCAGTTCTTC
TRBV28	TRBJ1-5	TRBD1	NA	CASSPTGGHQPQHF	TGTGCCAGCAGCCCTACAGGGGGCCATCAGCCCCAGCATTTT
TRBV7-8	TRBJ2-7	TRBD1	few	CASSFRGRGRNSYEQYF	TGTGCCAGCAGCTTTAGGGGCAGGGGGCGGAACTCCTACGAGCAGTACTTC
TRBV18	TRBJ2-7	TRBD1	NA	CASSPSRQGEQYF	TGTGCCAGCTCACCATCGAGACAGGGTGAGCAGTACTTC
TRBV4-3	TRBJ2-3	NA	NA	CASSMGATLGTDTQYF	TGCGCCAGCAGCATGGGGGCCACCCTGGGGACAGATACGCAGTATTTT
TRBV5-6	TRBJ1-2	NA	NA	CASSLIVGEGYGYTF	TGTGCCAGCAGCTTGATCGTGGGAGAAGGCTATGGCTACACCTTC
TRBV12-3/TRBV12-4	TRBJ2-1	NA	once	CASSNTYNEQFF	TGTGCCAGCAGTAACACCTACAATGAGCAGTTCTTC
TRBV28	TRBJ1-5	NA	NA	CASSLSGNSNQPQHF	TGTGCCAGCAGTCTATCAGGGAATAGCAATCAGCCCCAGCATTTT
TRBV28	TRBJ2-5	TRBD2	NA	CASSFVGLAGPQETQYF	TGTGCCAGCAGTTTCGTGGGTTTAGCGGGACCCCAAGAGACCCAGTACTTC
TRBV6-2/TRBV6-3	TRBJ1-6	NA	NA	CASSYLGSSYNSPLHF	TGTGCCAGCAGTTACCTCGGGAGCTCCTATAATTCACCCCTCCACTTT
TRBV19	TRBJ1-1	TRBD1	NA	CASSIGDRGNTEAFF	TGTGCCAGTAGTATAGGTGACAGGGGGAACACTGAAGCTTTCTTT
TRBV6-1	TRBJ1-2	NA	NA	CASSELMTEHYGYTF	TGTGCCAGCAGTGAACTAATGACAGAGCACTATGGCTACACCTTC
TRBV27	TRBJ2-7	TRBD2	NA	CASSRALAGSYEQYF	TGTGCCAGCAGCCGCGCACTAGCGGGAAGCTACGAGCAGTACTTC
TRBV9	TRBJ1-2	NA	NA	CASSLGSEGYTF	TGTGCCAGCAGCCTAGGGTCAGAAGGCTACACCTTC
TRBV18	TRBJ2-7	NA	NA	CASSPSAGRLPYEQYF	TGTGCCAGCTCACCATCTGCGGGTCGACTCCCCTACGAGCAGTACTTC
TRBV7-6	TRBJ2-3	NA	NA	CASSLRVRDTQYF	TGTGCCAGCAGCTTGAGGGTGCGAGATACGCAGTATTTT
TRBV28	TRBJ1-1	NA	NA	CASSLPQGRGAFF	TGTGCCAGCAGTCTCCCCCAGGGGCGAGGGGCTTTCTTT
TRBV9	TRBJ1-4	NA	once	CASSARITNEKLFF	TGTGCCAGCAGCGCCAGGATAACTAATGAAAAACTGTTTTTT
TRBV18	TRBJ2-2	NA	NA	CASSHRDTRTGELFF	TGTGCCAGCTCTCACCGGGACACCCGCACCGGGGAGCTGTTTTTT
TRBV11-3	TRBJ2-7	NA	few	CATQRANYYEQYF	TGTGCCACCCAGAGGGCAAATTACTACGAGCAGTACTTC
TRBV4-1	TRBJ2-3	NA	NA	CASSQESGNTQYF	TGCGCCAGCAGCCAAGAAAGCGGAAATACGCAGTATTTT
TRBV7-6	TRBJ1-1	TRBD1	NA	CASSPPTGTGDTEAFF	TGTGCCAGCAGCCCACCGACGGGGACAGGGGATACTGAAGCTTTCTTT
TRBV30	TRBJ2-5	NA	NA	CAWSRGIQETQYF	TGTGCCTGGAGTCGAGGTATCCAAGAGACCCAGTACTTC
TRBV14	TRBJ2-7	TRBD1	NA	CASSQEQGWRNEQYF	TGTGCCAGCAGCCAGGAACAGGGGTGGAGGAACGAGCAGTACTTC
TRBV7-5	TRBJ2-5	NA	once	CARSYRGNDETQYF	TGTGCCAGAAGCTACAGGGGTAATGATGAGACCCAGTACTTC
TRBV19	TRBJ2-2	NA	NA	CASSTRNTGELFF	TGTGCCAGTAGTACTCGGAACACCGGGGAGCTGTTTTTT